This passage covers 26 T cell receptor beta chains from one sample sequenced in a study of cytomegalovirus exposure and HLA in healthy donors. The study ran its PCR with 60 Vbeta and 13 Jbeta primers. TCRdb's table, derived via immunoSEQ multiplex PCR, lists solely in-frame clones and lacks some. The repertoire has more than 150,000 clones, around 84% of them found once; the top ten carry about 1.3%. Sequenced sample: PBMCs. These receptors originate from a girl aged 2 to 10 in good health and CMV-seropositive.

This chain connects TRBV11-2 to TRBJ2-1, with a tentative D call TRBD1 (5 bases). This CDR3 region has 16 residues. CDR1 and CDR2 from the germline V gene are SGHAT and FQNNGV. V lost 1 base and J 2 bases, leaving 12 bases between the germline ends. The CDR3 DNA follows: TGTGCCAGCAGCTTAGGGGTAGGGGTAGCCTACAATGAGCAGTTCTTC. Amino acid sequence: CASSLGVGVAYNEQFF.

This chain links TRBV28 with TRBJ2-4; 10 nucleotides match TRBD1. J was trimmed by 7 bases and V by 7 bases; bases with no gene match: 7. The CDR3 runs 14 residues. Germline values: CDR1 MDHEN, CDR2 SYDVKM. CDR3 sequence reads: CASTDGTGVNIQYF. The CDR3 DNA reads TGTGCCAGCACCGACGGGACAGGGGTTAACATTCAGTACTTC.

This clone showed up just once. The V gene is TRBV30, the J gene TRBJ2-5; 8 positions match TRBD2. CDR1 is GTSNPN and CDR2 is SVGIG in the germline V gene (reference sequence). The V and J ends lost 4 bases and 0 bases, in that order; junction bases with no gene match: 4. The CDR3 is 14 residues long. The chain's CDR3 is CAWTGSGDQETQYF. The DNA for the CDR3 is TGTGCCTGGACGGGTAGCGGGGACCAAGAGACCCAGTACTTC.

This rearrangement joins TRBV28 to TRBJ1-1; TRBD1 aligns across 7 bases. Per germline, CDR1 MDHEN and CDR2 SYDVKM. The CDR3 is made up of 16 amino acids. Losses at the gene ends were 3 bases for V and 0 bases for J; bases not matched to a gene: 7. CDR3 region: CASSLWQGVMNTEAFF. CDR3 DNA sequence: TGTGCCAGCAGTTTGTGGCAGGGGGTAATGAACACTGAAGCTTTCTTT.

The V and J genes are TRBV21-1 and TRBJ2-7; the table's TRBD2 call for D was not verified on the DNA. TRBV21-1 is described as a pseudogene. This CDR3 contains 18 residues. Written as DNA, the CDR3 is TGTGCCAGCAGCAAAGCGCTAACCCGTCCTAGCGGGAGTTACGAGCAGTACTTC. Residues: CASSKALTRPSGSYEQYF.

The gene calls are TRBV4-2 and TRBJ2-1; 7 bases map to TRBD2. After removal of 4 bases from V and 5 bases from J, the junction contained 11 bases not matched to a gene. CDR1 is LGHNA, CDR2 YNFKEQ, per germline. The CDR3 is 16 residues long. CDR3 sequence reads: CASSRSSSGTNNEQFF. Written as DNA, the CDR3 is TGTGCCAGCAGCCGATCCTCTAGCGGAACAAACAATGAGCAGTTCTTC.

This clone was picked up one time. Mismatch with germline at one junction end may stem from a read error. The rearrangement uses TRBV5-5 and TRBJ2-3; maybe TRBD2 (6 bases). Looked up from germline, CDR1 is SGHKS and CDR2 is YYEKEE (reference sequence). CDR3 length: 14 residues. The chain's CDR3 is CASNPSGSPDTQYF. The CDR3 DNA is TGTGCAAGCAACCCCTCCGGGAGCCCAGATACGCAGTATTTT.

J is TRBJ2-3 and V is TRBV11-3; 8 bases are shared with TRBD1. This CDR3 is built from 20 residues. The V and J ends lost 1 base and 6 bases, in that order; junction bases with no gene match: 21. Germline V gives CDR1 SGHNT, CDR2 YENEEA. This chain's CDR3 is CASSLGGPTGALLEGDTQYF. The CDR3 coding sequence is TGTGCCAGCAGCTTAGGGGGGCCGACAGGGGCGCTCCTAGAGGGGGATACGCAGTATTTT.

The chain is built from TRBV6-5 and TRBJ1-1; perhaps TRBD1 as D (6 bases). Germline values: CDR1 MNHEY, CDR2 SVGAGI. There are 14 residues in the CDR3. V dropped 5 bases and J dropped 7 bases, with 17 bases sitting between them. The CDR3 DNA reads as TGTGCCAGCAGTAGGAAGGGACACAGCATTGAAGCTTTCTTT. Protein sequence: CASSRKGHSIEAFF.

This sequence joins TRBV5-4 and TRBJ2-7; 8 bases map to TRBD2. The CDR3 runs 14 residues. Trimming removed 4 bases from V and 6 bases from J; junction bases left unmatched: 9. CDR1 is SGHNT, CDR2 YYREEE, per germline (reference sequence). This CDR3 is CASSLGLVQAEQYF. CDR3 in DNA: TGTGCCAGCAGCCTGGGACTAGTCCAGGCCGAGCAGTACTTC.

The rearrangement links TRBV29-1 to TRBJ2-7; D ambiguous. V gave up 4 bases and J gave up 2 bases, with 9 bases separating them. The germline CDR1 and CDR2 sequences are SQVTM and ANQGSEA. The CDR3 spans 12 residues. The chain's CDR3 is CSVAADTYEQYF. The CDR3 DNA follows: TGCAGCGTTGCGGCAGACACCTACGAGCAGTACTTC.

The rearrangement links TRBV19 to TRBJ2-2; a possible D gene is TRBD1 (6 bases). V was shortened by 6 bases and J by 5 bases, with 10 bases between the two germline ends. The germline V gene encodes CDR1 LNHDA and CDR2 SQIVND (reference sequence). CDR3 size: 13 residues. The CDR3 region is CASREQGTGELFF. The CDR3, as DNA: TGTGCCAGTAGGGAACAGGGAACCGGGGAGCTGTTTTTT.

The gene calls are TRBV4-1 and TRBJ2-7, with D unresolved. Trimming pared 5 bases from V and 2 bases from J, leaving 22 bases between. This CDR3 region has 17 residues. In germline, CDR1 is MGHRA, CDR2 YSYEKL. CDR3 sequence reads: CASSAREFRVPTYEQYF. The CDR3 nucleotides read TGCGCCAGCAGCGCACGAGAGTTTCGAGTACCTACCTACGAGCAGTACTTC.

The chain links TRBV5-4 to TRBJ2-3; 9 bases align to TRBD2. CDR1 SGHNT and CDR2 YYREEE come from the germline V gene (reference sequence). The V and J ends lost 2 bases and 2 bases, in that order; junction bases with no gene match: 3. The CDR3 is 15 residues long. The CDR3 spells CASSFKREVTDTQYF. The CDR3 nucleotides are TGTGCCAGCAGCTTTAAGCGGGAGGTCACAGATACGCAGTATTTT.

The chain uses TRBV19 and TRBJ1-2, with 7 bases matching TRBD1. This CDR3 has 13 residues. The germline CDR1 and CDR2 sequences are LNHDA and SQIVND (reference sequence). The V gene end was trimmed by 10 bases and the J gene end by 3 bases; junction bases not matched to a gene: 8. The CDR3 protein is CAIGNRGDYGYTF. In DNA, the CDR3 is TGTGCCATCGGGAACAGGGGCGACTATGGCTACACCTTC.

As DNA, the CDR3 is TGTGCCAGTAGTCCATCCGGACAGTATAATTCACCCCTCCACTTT. Protein product: CASSPSGQYNSPLHF. The rearrangement links TRBV19 to TRBJ1-6; possibly TRBD1 for D (6 bases). Trimming shortened V by 5 bases and J by 4 bases, and 12 bases separated the two germline ends. The CDR3 covers 15 residues. Germline values: CDR1 LNHDA, CDR2 SQIVND (reference sequence).

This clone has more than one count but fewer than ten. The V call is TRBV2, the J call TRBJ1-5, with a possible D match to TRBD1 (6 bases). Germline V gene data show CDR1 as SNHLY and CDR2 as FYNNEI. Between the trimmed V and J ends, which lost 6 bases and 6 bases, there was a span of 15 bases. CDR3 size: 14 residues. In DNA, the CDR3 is TGTGCCAGCAGCCGCCAGACAGGATCTCAGCCCCAGCATTTT. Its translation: CASSRQTGSQPQHF.

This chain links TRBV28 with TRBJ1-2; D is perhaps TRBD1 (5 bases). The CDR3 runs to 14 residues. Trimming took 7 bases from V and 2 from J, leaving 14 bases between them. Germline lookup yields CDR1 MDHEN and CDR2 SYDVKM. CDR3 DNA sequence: TGTGCCAGCATCCCTGGGGCCACCAACTATGGCTACACCTTC. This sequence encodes CASIPGATNYGYTF.

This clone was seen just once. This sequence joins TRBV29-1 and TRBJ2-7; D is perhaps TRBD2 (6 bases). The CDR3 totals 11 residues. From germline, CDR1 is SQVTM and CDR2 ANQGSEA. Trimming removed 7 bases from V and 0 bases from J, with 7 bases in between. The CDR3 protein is CSGGVSYEQYF. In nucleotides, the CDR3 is TGCAGCGGCGGGGTCTCCTACGAGCAGTACTTC.

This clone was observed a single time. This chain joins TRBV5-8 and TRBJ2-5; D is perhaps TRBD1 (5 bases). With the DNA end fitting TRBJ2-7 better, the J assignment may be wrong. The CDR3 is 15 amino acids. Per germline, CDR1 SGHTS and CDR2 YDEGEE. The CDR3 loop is CASGPRAQGVYEQYF. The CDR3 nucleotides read TGTGCCAGCGGCCCCCGGGCCCAGGGCGTGTACGAGCAGTACTTC.

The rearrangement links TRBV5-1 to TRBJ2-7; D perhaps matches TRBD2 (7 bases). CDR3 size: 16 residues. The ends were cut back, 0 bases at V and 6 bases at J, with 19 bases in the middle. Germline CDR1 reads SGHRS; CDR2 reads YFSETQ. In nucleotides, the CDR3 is TGCGCCAGCAGCTTGGTAGTGGGGGGGCGCGGGAGCGAGCAGTACTTC. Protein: CASSLVVGGRGSEQYF.

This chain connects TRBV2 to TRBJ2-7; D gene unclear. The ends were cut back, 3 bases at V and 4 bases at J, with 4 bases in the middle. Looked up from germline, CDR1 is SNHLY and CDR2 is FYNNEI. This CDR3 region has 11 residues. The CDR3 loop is CASSDYYEQYF. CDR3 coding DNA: TGTGCCAGCAGTGACTATTACGAGCAGTACTTC. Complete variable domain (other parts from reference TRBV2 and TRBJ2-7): EPEVTQTPSHQVTQMGQEVILRCVPISNHLYFYWYRQILGQKVEFLVSFYNNEISEKSEIFDDQFSVERPDGSNFTLKIRSTKLEDSAMYFCASSDYYEQYFGPGTRLTVT.

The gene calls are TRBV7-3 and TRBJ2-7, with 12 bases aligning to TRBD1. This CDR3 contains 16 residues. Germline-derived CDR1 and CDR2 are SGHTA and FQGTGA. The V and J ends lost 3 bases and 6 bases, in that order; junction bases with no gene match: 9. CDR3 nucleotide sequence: TGTGCCAGCAGCTTTCGGTCGGGACAGGGGGCCTCCGAGCAGTACTTC. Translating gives CASSFRSGQGASEQYF.

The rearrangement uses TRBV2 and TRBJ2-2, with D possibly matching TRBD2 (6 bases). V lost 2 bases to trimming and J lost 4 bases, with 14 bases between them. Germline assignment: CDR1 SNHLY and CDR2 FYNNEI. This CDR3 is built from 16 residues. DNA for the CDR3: TGTGCCAGCAGTGAATGGGTGGGAGCGGGCACCGGGGAGCTGTTTTTT. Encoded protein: CASSEWVGAGTGELFF.

The DNA of the CDR3 is TGTGCCACCAGGAGGGCAGGGGGAAATGAGCAGTTCTTC. Translation: CATRRAGGNEQFF. This chain links TRBV19 with TRBJ2-1, with D possibly matching TRBD1 (7 bases). V lost 10 bases and J 7 bases, leaving 17 bases between the germline ends. Looked up from germline, CDR1 is LNHDA and CDR2 is SQIVND (reference sequence). The CDR3 runs 13 residues.

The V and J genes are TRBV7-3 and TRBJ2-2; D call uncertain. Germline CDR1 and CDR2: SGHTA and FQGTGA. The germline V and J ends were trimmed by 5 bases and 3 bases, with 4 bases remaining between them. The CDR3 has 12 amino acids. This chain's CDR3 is CASSPYTGELFF. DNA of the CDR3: TGTGCCAGCAGCCCCTACACCGGGGAGCTGTTTTTT.